One sample yielded the 27 T cell receptor beta chains listed below, sequenced in a study of response to subunit inactivated influenza vaccine. TCRdb itself ran the RT-PCR reads through MiXCR, one entry per CDR3 protein. The repertoire holds about 480,000 distinct CDR3 sequences, with about a tenth as singletons. Here the sequenced sample was PBMCs from blood, taken roughly 48 days after vaccination. The receptors were gathered from a man in his fifties or sixties who received an inactivated influenza vaccine.

V gene TRBV6-1 combines with J gene TRBJ2-7, with 8 nucleotides matching TRBD2. The ends lost 3 bases at V and 6 bases at J; junction bases unmatched: 16. The germline V gene encodes CDR1 MNHNS and CDR2 SASEGT. The CDR3 has 17 amino acids. The CDR3, as DNA: TGTGCCAGCAGTGATCGTGCGGGCGGGGGGCCTCAGGGCGAGCAGTACTTC. Amino acid sequence: CASSDRAGGGPQGEQYF.

This clonotype was seen a few times. The CDR3 protein is CASSLSGLSGNTEAFF. CDR3 DNA: TGTGCCAGCAGCTTGTCGGGGTTGTCAGGGAACACTGAAGCTTTCTTT. This chain links TRBV5-5 with TRBJ1-1; D is unclear. This CDR3 region has 16 residues. CDR1 and CDR2 from the germline V gene are SGHKS and YYEKEE (reference sequence). V was trimmed by 1 base and J by 1 base, leaving 14 bases between them.

This clonotype has only a few counts. V gene TRBV6-2 or TRBV6-3 combines with J gene TRBJ2-1; maybe TRBD2 (5 bases). Germline V gene data show CDR1 as MNHEY and CDR2 as SVGEGT. There are 13 residues in the CDR3. Deletions cut 6 bases from V and 9 bases from J, with 15 bases between. The CDR3: CASSPLLVREQFF. As DNA, the CDR3 is TGTGCCAGCAGCCCCTTACTAGTCCGTGAGCAGTTCTTC.

The gene calls are TRBV12-3 or TRBV12-4 and TRBJ2-3; D perhaps matches TRBD2 (6 bases). This CDR3 spans 16 amino acids. Trimming cost V 2 bases and J 7 bases, with 19 bases left between them. The DNA for the CDR3 is TGTGCCAGCAGTTTACGCAGGGAGGTAGCAAAGCATACGCAGTATTTT. Translating gives CASSLRREVAKHTQYF.

This sequence joins TRBV20-1 and TRBJ1-6; TRBD1 matches at 8 bases. The germline CDR1 and CDR2 sequences are DFQATT and SNEGSKA (reference sequence). V shed 6 bases and J 7 bases; nucleotides not matched to a gene: 8. The CDR3 sequence is 14 residues long. The CDR3 DNA reads as TGCAGTGCAAAAGCCGGGACAGGAAATTCACCCCTCCACTTT. This gives the protein CSAKAGTGNSPLHF.

This clonotype was counted only a few times. The chain is built from TRBV6-2 or TRBV6-3 and TRBJ2-5; the match to TRBD2 covers 10 bases. V lost 0 bases to trimming and J lost 3 bases; unmatched junction nucleotides: 4. The length of the CDR3 is 16 residues. Germline loops: CDR1 MNHEY, CDR2 SVGEGT. For the CDR3, the DNA is TGTGCCAGCAGTTACTCGTTTCTAGCGGGAGAAGAGACCCAGTACTTC. It codes for CASSYSFLAGEETQYF.

This clonotype was recorded at least ten times. The rearrangement uses TRBV6-1 and TRBJ2-3; 12 bases fit TRBD2. CDR3 length: 15 amino acids. The ends lost 8 bases at V and 3 bases at J; junction bases unmatched: 6. Germline V gene data show CDR1 as MNHNS and CDR2 as SASEGT. The CDR3 bases are TGTGCCAGCCCTGGGACTAGCGGGTGGACAGATACGCAGTATTTT. It codes for CASPGTSGWTDTQYF.

This clonotype was detected ten times or more. The gene calls are TRBV18 and TRBJ2-5; D unclear. CDR1 is KGHSH and CDR2 is LQKENI in the germline V gene. The CDR3 totals 11 residues. V gave up 8 bases and J gave up 0 bases, with 4 bases separating them. The CDR3 nucleotides read TGTGCCAGCAGTCACCAAGAGACCCAGTACTTC. It specifies CASSHQETQYF.

This clonotype was seen more than once but under ten times. CDR3 nucleotides: TGTGCCAGCAGCTTAGGGATGGCGGGGGGCCCCTACAATGAGCAGTTCTTC. It yields the protein CASSLGMAGGPYNEQFF. The rearrangement links TRBV7-6 to TRBJ2-1, with 8 bases matching TRBD2. Germline lookup yields CDR1 SGHVS and CDR2 FNYEAQ. With V trimmed by 1 base and J by 2 bases, 7 bases remained unmatched. This CDR3 contains 17 residues.

This clonotype has only a few counts. The rearrangement uses TRBV7-9 and TRBJ1-5, with D possibly being TRBD1 (6 bases). V lost 5 bases, J lost 0 bases, and 17 bases lay in between. Germline V gene lookup returns CDR1 SEHNR and CDR2 FQNEAQ (reference sequence). The CDR3 has 17 amino acids. CDR3 nucleotides: TGTGCCAGCAGCCGTGAAGGGGGGGCAGATAGCAATCAGCCCCAGCATTTT. Translation gives CASSREGGADSNQPQHF.

The table lists this clonotype with many counts. CDR3 DNA: TGTGCCAGCAGTTACTACGGGGCGGACTACGAGCAGTACTTC. It codes for CASSYYGADYEQYF. The genes are TRBV6-5 and TRBJ2-7; D may correspond to TRBD1 or TRBD2 (5 bases each). Germline lookup yields CDR1 MNHEY and CDR2 SVGAGI. The CDR3 runs to 14 residues. V was shortened by 1 base and J by 3 bases, with 10 bases between the two germline ends.

The chain employs TRBV4-2 and TRBJ2-3; D may be TRBD2 (5 bases). From germline, CDR1 is LGHNA and CDR2 YNFKEQ. The V end lost 4 bases, the J end lost 4 bases, and 18 bases lay between the germline ends. This CDR3 has 16 residues. The chain's CDR3 is CASSPPSGPEADTQYF. CDR3 coding DNA: TGTGCCAGCAGCCCCCCGTCCGGACCGGAGGCAGATACGCAGTATTTT.

This clonotype was recorded a few times. The chain carries TRBV12-3 or TRBV12-4 and TRBJ2-6, with TRBD2 identical over 9 bases. The CDR3 is 18 amino acids. Germline trimming cut 1 base from V and 0 bases from J; bases unmatched to any gene: 4. CDR3 DNA sequence: TGTGCCAGCAGTTTAGAGATAGCGGGGGACTCTGGGGCCAACGTCCTGACTTTC. Translated: CASSLEIAGDSGANVLTF.

This clonotype was picked up a small number of times. The V and J genes are TRBV20-1 and TRBJ2-1; D may match TRBD1 or TRBD2 (6 bases each). The CDR3 has 12 residues. Trimming took 5 bases from V and 9 from J, leaving 14 bases between them. The germline CDR1 and CDR2 sequences are DFQATT and SNEGSKA (reference sequence). The CDR3 spells CSAGGTRGEQFF. In DNA form, the CDR3 reads TGCAGTGCTGGCGGGACAAGGGGTGAGCAGTTCTTC.

The V call is TRBV29-1, the J call TRBJ1-2; the D gene is possibly TRBD1 (5 bases). From germline, CDR1 is SQVTM and CDR2 ANQGSEA. The CDR3 contains 15 residues. The V and J ends lost 3 bases and 0 bases respectively, with 14 bases between them. CDR3: CSVDGHLGPNYGYTF. CDR3 nucleotide sequence: TGCAGCGTTGATGGGCACCTGGGGCCTAACTATGGCTACACCTTC.

This clonotype has a count of ten or more. The chain uses TRBV5-1 and TRBJ2-5; perhaps TRBD1 as D (6 bases). Germline V lookup: CDR1 SGHRS, CDR2 YFSETQ. The V end lost 3 bases, the J end lost 2 bases, and 17 bases lay between the germline ends. The CDR3 length is 16 residues. CDR3: CASSSTNRVYQETQYF. As DNA, the CDR3 is TGCGCCAGCAGCTCGACAAACAGGGTGTATCAAGAGACCCAGTACTTC.

Many counts were recorded for this clonotype. The chain couples TRBV5-1 to TRBJ2-1, with 9 bases matching TRBD2. CDR1 and CDR2 from the germline V gene are SGHRS and YFSETQ. With V trimmed by 4 bases and J by 7 bases, 9 bases remained unmatched. The CDR3 has 15 amino acids. The CDR3 protein is CASSPGGTSNNEQFF. The CDR3 DNA follows: TGCGCCAGCAGCCCCGGGGGGACTAGCAATAATGAGCAGTTCTTC.

This clonotype has just a few counts. V usage is TRBV11-2 and J usage is TRBJ2-3, with 15 bases matching TRBD2. V shed 6 bases and J 5 bases; nucleotides not matched to a gene: 18. The CDR3 loop spans 20 amino acids. From germline, CDR1 is SGHAT and CDR2 FQNNGV. The CDR3 bases are TGTGCCAGCAGATTTCCGGGACTAGCGGGAGGCCCCATCCGTGGAGATACGCAGTATTTT. It encodes CASRFPGLAGGPIRGDTQYF.

This clonotype came up many times. The chain combines TRBV5-1 with TRBJ2-7, with 9 bases lining up with TRBD2. V lost 2 bases, J lost 1 base, and 7 bases stayed unmatched. In germline, CDR1 is SGHRS, CDR2 YFSETQ. The CDR3 totals 16 residues. This chain's CDR3 is CASSFLPSGDSYEQYF. As DNA, the CDR3 is TGCGCCAGCAGCTTCCTCCCTAGCGGGGATTCCTACGAGCAGTACTTC.

In this sample, this clonotype turned up a few times. Germline and junction disagree at one end, which may indicate a read error. V usage is TRBV29-1 and J usage is TRBJ2-2, with D unclear. CDR1 and CDR2 (germline): SQVTM, ANQGSEA. The CDR3 covers 13 residues. The CDR3 DNA follows: TGCAGCGTTGATCCTGCGAATACCGGGGAGCTGTTTTTT. It translates to CSVDPANTGELFF.

The sample holds a few counts of this clonotype. This chain connects TRBV7-6 to TRBJ2-1; D is possibly TRBD1 (5 bases). The germline CDR1 and CDR2 sequences are SGHVS and FNYEAQ. Deletions cut 4 bases from V and 3 bases from J, with 13 bases between. This CDR3 has 15 amino acids. The CDR3 coding sequence is TGTGCCAGCAGCTCCTACACAGGCTTCTACAATGAGCAGTTCTTC. It specifies CASSSYTGFYNEQFF.

The chain couples TRBV7-7 to TRBJ2-2, with D possibly matching TRBD2 (6 bases). CDR3 size: 14 residues. The germline V gene has CDR1 SSHAT and CDR2 FNYEAQ (reference sequence). Between the trimmed V and J ends, which lost 6 bases and 6 bases, there was a span of 14 bases. DNA for the CDR3: TGTGCCAGCAGTCCTGGGATAGCGGCCGGGGAGCTGTTTTTT. As protein: CASSPGIAAGELFF. The full variable domain, with the rest looked up from reference TRBV7-7 and TRBJ2-2, is GAGVSQSPRYKVTKRGQDVTLRCDPISSHATLYWYQQALGQGPEFLTYFNYEAQPDKSGLPSDRFSAERPEGSISTLTIQRTEQRDSAMYRCASSPGIAAGELFFGEGSRLTVL.

This clonotype was picked up one time. J is TRBJ2-1 and V is TRBV15; TRBD2 might be the D (6 bases). The germline CDR1 and CDR2 sequences are LNHNV and YYDKDF (reference sequence). The CDR3 loop spans 14 amino acids. The V and J ends lost 1 base and 12 bases respectively, with 16 bases between them. CDR3 sequence: CATSRGVRELGQFF. The CDR3 region has the DNA TGTGCCACCAGCAGAGGCGTTCGGGAGCTGGGGCAGTTCTTC.

This clonotype was counted a few times. This chain links TRBV4-2 with TRBJ2-3; D is possibly TRBD2 (6 bases). The germline gives CDR1 LGHNA, CDR2 YNFKEQ. The CDR3 extends over 15 amino acids. Trimming stripped 1 base from V and 4 bases from J, with 12 bases between. The CDR3 nucleotides read TGTGCCAGCAGCCAAGGCCCCGGGGGTGCAGATACGCAGTATTTT. It yields the protein CASSQGPGGADTQYF.

The V call is TRBV7-2, the J call TRBJ2-3; D ambiguous. CDR3 size: 14 residues. Trimming took off 6 bases at V and 3 bases at J, with 13 bases between the two ends. The V gene's germline CDR1 is SGHTA and CDR2 FQGNSA. The CDR3 nucleotides are TGTGCCAGCAGTCGGCGGAGCTCGACAGATACGCAGTATTTT. As protein: CASSRRSSTDTQYF.

This clonotype has ten or more counts. The chain is built from TRBV5-6 and TRBJ2-3; a weak D match, TRBD1 (6 bases). Germline V gives CDR1 SGHDT, CDR2 YYEEEE. The CDR3 totals 14 residues. V was shortened by 4 bases and J by 0 bases, with 9 bases between the two germline ends. DNA for the CDR3: TGTGCCAGCAGCCGGACAGTTAGCACAGATACGCAGTATTTT. Its translation: CASSRTVSTDTQYF.

In its sample, this clonotype was seen a few times. The rearrangement links TRBV7-2 to TRBJ1-1, with D possibly matching TRBD1 (5 bases). Germline-derived CDR1 and CDR2 are SGHTA and FQGNSA. The V end was cut by 3 bases, the J end by 6 bases, with 14 bases between. The CDR3 is made up of 14 amino acids. The CDR3 region is CASSFGGKVAEAFF. In nucleotides, the CDR3 is TGTGCCAGCAGCTTCGGGGGTAAAGTCGCTGAAGCTTTCTTT.